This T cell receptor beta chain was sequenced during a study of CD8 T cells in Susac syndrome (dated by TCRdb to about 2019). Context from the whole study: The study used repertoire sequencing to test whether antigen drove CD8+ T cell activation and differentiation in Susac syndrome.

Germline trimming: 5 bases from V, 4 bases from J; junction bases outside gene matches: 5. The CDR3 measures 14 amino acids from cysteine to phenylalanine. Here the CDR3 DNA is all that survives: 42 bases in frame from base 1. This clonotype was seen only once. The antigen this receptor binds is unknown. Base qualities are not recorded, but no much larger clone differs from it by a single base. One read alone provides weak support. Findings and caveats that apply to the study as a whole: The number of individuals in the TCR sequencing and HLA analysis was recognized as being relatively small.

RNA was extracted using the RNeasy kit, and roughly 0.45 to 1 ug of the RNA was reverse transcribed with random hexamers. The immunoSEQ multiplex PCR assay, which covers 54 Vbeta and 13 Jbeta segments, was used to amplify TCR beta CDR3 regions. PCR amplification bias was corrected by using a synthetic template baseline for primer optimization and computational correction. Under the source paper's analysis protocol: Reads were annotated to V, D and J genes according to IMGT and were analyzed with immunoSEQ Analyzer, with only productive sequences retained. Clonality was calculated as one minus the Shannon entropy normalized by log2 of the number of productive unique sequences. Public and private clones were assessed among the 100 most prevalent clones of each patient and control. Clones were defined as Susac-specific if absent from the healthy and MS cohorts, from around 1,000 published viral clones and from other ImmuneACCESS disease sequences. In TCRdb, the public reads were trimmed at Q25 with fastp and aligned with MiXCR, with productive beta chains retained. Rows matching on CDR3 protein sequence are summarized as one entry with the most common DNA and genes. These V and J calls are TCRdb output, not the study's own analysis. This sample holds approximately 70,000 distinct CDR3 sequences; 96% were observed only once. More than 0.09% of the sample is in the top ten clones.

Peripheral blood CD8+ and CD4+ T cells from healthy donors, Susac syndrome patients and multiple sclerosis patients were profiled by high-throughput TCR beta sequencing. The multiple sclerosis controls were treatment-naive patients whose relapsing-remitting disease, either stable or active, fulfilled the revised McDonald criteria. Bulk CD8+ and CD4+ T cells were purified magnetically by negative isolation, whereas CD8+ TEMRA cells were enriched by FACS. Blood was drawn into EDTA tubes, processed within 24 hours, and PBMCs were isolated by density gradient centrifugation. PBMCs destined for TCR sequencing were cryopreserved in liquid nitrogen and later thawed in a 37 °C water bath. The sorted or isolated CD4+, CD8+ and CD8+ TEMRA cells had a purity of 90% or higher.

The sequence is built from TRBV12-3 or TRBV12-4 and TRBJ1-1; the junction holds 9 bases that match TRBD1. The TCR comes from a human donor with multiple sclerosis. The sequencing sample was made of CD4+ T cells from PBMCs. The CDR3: CASSRTGVGTEAFF. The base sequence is TGTGCCAGCAGTCGGACAGGGGTGGGCACTGAAGCTTTCTTT.